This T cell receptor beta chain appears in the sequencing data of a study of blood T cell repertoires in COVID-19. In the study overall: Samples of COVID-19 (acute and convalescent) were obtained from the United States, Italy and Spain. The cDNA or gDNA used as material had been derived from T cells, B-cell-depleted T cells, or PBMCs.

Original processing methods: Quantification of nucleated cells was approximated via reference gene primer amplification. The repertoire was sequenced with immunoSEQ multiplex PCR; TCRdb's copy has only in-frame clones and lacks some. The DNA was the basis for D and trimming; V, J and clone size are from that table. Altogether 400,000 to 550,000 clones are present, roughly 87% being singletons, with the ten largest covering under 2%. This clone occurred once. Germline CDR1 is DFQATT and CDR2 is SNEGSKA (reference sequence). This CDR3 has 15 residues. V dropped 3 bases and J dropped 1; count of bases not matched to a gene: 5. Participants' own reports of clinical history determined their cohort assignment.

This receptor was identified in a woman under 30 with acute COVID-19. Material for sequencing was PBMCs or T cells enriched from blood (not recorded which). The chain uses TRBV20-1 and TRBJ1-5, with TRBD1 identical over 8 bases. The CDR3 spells CSASSDRGSNQPQHF. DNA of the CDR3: TGCAGTGCTAGTTCTGACAGGGGAAGCAATCAGCCCCAGCATTTT.